Shown below are 20 T cell receptor beta chains from a single sample sequenced in a study of T cell responses to AZD1222 COVID-19 vaccine. Here immunoSEQ multiplex PCR was the method, and the copy in TCRdb shows in-frame clones only, minus some. The table lists some 28,000 clones, around 80% of them singletons. Sequences were derived from peripheral blood, sampled on day 0 of AZD1222 vaccination. These TCRs come from an adult in good health.

The chain is built from TRBV6-1 and TRBJ2-1, with 9 positions matching TRBD1. The CDR3 runs 12 residues. Looked up from germline, CDR1 is MNHNS and CDR2 is SASEGT. V lost 0 bases and J lost 16; bases outside the gene matches: 4. The CDR3 DNA reads as TGTGCCAGCAGTGAAGCAGACAGGGGGAAATTCTTC. Protein product: CASSEADRGKFF.

The V call is TRBV7-9, the J call TRBJ2-5, with TRBD2 as a possible D gene (7 bases). The CDR3 loop spans 13 amino acids. Per germline, CDR1 SEHNR and CDR2 FQNEAQ (reference sequence). V lost 3 bases to trimming and J lost 4 bases, with 9 bases between them. CDR3 nucleotide sequence: TGTGCCAGCAGCTTGGCGGGGGCAGAGACCCAGTACTTC. Translating gives CASSLAGAETQYF.

The genes are TRBV7-5 and TRBJ2-1; no DNA check was done on the table's D call, TRBD1. TRBV7-5 is reported as a pseudogene. The CDR3 has 18 amino acids. The CDR3 loop reads CVRSLVGQGVRSYNEQFF. The CDR3 DNA reads TGTGTCAGAAGCTTAGTCGGGCAGGGGGTTCGCTCCTACAATGAGCAGTTCTTC.

The V and J genes are TRBV3-1 (or the pseudogene TRBV3-2) and TRBJ1-6, with D uncertain. This CDR3 has 14 amino acids. V gave up 1 base and J gave up 7 bases, with 8 bases separating them. Germline CDR1 LGHDT, CDR2 YNNKEL (reference sequence). CDR3: CASSQVPENSPLHF. CDR3 bases: TGTGCCAGCAGCCAAGTCCCAGAGAATTCACCCCTCCACTTT.

The genes are TRBV10-3 and TRBJ1-6; D is uncertain. Germline CDR1 reads ENHRY; CDR2 reads SYGVKD. The ends were cut back, 2 bases at V and 5 bases at J, with 7 bases in the middle. The CDR3 runs to 14 residues. This chain's CDR3 is CAISEVGNNSPLHF. The CDR3 DNA is TGTGCCATCAGTGAGGTAGGGAATAATTCACCCCTCCACTTT.

V is TRBV7-6 and J is TRBJ2-7; TRBD2 matches 10 bases. The CDR3 sequence is 13 residues long. J was trimmed by 7 bases and V by 4 bases; bases with no gene match: 4. CDR1 SGHVS and CDR2 FNYEAQ come from the germline V gene. CDR3 coding DNA: TGTGCCAGCAGCTCGGGACTAGCGTCTGAGCAGTACTTC. Translation: CASSSGLASEQYF.

The rearrangement links TRBV7-3 to TRBJ1-1; a weak D match, TRBD1 (5 bases). V was shortened by 4 bases and J by 2 bases, with 14 bases between the two germline ends. Germline V CDR1 and CDR2: SGHTA, FQGTGA. The length of the CDR3 is 15 residues. The CDR3 DNA reads TGTGCCAGCAGCTCCCAGGGTGGAGGCAACACTGAAGCTTTCTTT. Amino acids: CASSSQGGGNTEAFF.

This rearrangement joins TRBV18 to TRBJ2-5, with unresolved D. Trimming left V 0 bases short and J 2 bases short, with 7 bases between. There are 14 residues in the CDR3. Germline V gene lookup returns CDR1 KGHSH and CDR2 LQKENI. The chain's CDR3 is CASSPPSQQETQYF. CDR3 bases: TGTGCCAGCTCACCACCATCGCAGCAAGAGACCCAGTACTTC.

The genes are TRBV29-1 and TRBJ1-2; D possibly corresponds to TRBD1 (6 bases). Looked up from germline, CDR1 is SQVTM and CDR2 is ANQGSEA. V lost 6 bases and J lost 8, with 19 bases in between. This CDR3 comprises 13 residues. The CDR3 spells CSVTPSQGLGYTF. In nucleotides, the CDR3 is TGCAGCGTGACCCCCTCACAGGGCTTGGGCTACACCTTC.

The chain uses TRBV9 and TRBJ2-5, with 8 positions matching TRBD2. The CDR3 is 15 residues long. Germline V gives CDR1 SGDLS, CDR2 YYNGEE. Trimming at V came to 3 bases and at J to 4 bases, leaving 8 bases not matched to a gene. CDR3 region: CASSAYVAGRETQYF. Written as DNA, the CDR3 is TGTGCCAGCAGCGCCTACGTAGCGGGAAGAGAGACCCAGTACTTC.

As concerns this clone: Germline and junction disagree at one end, which may indicate a read error. The chain is built from TRBV19 and TRBJ1-4; D is unclear. Germline V CDR1 and CDR2: LNHDA, SQIVND (reference sequence). The CDR3 extends over 17 amino acids. The CDR3 region is CASRGLSRSTTNKKLFF. As DNA, the CDR3 is TGTGCCAGTAGAGGTTTGTCTCGTTCGACGACTAATAAAAAACTGTTTTTT. The complete variable domain, with remaining parts taken from reference TRBV19 and TRBJ1-4, reads DGGITQSPKYLFRKEGQNVTLSCEQNLNHDAMYWYRQDPGQGLRLIYYSQIVNDFQKGDIAEGYSVSREKKESFPLTVTSAQKNPTAFYLCASRGLSRSTTNKKLFFGSGTQLSVL.

The count of this clone is one. This chain joins TRBV19 and TRBJ1-6, with D perhaps matching TRBD1 (6 bases). Germline V gene sequence: CDR1 LNHDA, CDR2 SQIVND (reference sequence). This CDR3 contains 14 residues. The ends were cut back, 3 bases at V and 10 bases at J, with 13 bases in the middle. The CDR3 DNA is TGTGCCAGTAGTATTAGCCAGGGGACGTCACCCCTCCACTTT. This gives the protein CASSISQGTSPLHF.

The rearrangement links TRBV7-9 to TRBJ2-1, with 10 bases that match TRBD2. CDR3 length equals 18 residues. Germline lookup yields CDR1 SEHNR and CDR2 FQNEAQ (reference sequence). With 6 bases clipped from V and 0 bases from J, the junction kept 11 bases outside the gene matches. The CDR3 bases are TGTGCCAGCAGGCCCGGAGGGGCTAGCGGGAGCTCCTACAATGAGCAGTTCTTC. It encodes CASRPGGASGSSYNEQFF.

The chain combines TRBV5-1 with TRBJ1-3, with D unresolved. Trimming took off 1 base at V and 0 bases at J, with 5 bases between the two ends. Germline CDR1 and CDR2: SGHRS and YFSETQ. The CDR3 totals 14 residues. CDR3 sequence reads: CASSLPGSGNTIYF. CDR3 nucleotide sequence: TGCGCCAGCAGCTTGCCAGGCTCTGGAAACACCATATATTTT.

The V call is TRBV6-5, the J call TRBJ2-1; D not certain. The germline V and J ends were trimmed by 6 bases and 7 bases, with 7 bases remaining between them. There are 11 residues in the CDR3. Germline loops: CDR1 MNHEY, CDR2 SVGAGI. CDR3 in DNA: TGTGCCAGCAGCGGATTAAATGAGCAGTTCTTC. The encoded protein is CASSGLNEQFF.

Written as DNA, the CDR3 is TGTGCCAGCAGAGGAGAGGTGAGCTCCTACGAGCAGTACTTC. It specifies CASRGEVSSYEQYF. The rearrangement uses TRBV6-6 and TRBJ2-7, with D unclear. There are 14 residues in the CDR3. The germline V gene has CDR1 MNHNY and CDR2 SVGAGI (reference sequence). V was shortened by 6 bases and J by 0 bases, with 12 bases between the two germline ends.

The genes are TRBV15 and TRBJ1-2; D gene unclear. Per germline, CDR1 LNHNV and CDR2 YYDKDF (reference sequence). Trimming removed 0 bases from V and 3 bases from J, with 11 bases in between. CDR3 length: 15 amino acids. CDR3 in DNA: TGTGCCACCAGCAGAGAGCAAGGGAAGTACTATGGCTACACCTTC. Translating gives CATSREQGKYYGYTF.

This chain links TRBV18 with TRBJ2-1, with D perhaps TRBD2 (5 bases). There are 17 residues in the CDR3. The germline V gene encodes CDR1 KGHSH and CDR2 LQKENI. Between the trimmed V and J ends, which lost 1 base and 0 bases, there was a span of 13 bases. CDR3 sequence (DNA): TGTGCCAGCTCACCACGGAATCGCGGGCGCTCCTACAATGAGCAGTTCTTC. This gives the protein CASSPRNRGRSYNEQFF.

The chain is built from TRBV6-6 and TRBJ1-3, with TRBD1 matching over 7 bases. The CDR3 covers 16 residues. Unmatched junction bases numbered 7, after V lost 0 bases and J lost 5 bases. In germline, CDR1 is MNHNY, CDR2 SVGAGI (reference sequence). The CDR3 loop reads CASSYSGGQLRNTIYF. The CDR3 DNA reads TGTGCCAGCAGTTACTCCGGGGGACAGTTAAGAAACACCATATATTTT.

V and J are TRBV6-5 and TRBJ2-2, with TRBD1 matching 8 bases. V trimming: 3 bases; J trimming: 2 bases; junction bases outside the gene matches: 5. Germline V gene lookup returns CDR1 MNHEY and CDR2 SVGAGI. This CDR3 has 16 residues. CDR3 protein: CASSYLGQANTGELFF. The CDR3 region has the DNA TGTGCCAGCAGTTATTTGGGACAGGCAAACACCGGGGAGCTGTTTTTT.